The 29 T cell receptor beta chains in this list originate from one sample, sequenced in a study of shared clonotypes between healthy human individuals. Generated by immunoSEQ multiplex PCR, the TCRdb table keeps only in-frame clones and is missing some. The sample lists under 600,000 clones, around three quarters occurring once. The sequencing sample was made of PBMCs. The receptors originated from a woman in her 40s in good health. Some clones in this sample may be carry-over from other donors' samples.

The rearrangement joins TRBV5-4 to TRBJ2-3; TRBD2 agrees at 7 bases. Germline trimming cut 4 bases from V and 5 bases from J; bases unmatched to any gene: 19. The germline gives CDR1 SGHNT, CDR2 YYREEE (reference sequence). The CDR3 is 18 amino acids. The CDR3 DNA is TGTGCCAGCAGCCGGGGAGGGCGCAGGGTTATTCGCGAAGATACGCAGTATTTT. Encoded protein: CASSRGGRRVIREDTQYF. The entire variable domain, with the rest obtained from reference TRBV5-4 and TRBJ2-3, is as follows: ETGVTQSPTHLIKTRGQQVTLRCSSQSGHNTVSWYQQALGQGPQFIFQYYREEENGRGNFPPRFSGLQFPNYSSELNVNALELDDSALYLCASSRGGRRVIREDTQYFGPGTRLTVL.

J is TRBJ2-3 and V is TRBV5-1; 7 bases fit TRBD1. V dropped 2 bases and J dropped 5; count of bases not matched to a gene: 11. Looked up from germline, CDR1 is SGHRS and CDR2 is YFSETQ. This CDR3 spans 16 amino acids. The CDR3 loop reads CASSLLTGHGVDTQYF. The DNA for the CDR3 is TGCGCCAGCAGCTTACTGACAGGGCACGGGGTAGATACGCAGTATTTT.

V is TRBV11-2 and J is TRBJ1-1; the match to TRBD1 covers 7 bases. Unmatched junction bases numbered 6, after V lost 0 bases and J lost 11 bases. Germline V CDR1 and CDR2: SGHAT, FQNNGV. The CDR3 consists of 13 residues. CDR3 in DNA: TGTGCCAGCAGCTTAGAAAGGGGGCGGGATGCTTTCTTT. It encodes CASSLERGRDAFF. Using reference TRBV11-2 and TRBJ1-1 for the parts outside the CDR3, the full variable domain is EAGVAQSPRYKIIEKRQSVAFWCNPISGHATLYWYQQILGQGPKLLIQFQNNGVVDDSQLPKDRFSAERLKGVDSTLKIQPAKLEDSAVYLCASSLERGRDAFFGQGTRLTVV.

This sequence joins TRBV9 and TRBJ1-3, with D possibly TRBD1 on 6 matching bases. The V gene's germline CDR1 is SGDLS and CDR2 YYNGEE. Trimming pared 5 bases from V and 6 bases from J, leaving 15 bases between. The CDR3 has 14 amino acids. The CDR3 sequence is CASRSAGAENTIYF. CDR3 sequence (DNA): TGTGCCAGCAGGTCTGCGGGGGCGGAAAACACCATATATTTT.

The CDR3 reads CASSPIDWAGEYNEQFF. The DNA for the CDR3 is TGTGCCAGCAGCCCCATAGACTGGGCAGGGGAGTACAATGAGCAGTTCTTC. V usage is TRBV2 and J usage is TRBJ2-1; D perhaps matches TRBD1 (6 bases). CDR3 length: 17 residues. Trimming shortened V by 6 bases and J by 4 bases, and 22 bases separated the two germline ends. Germline CDR1 and CDR2: SNHLY and FYNNEI.

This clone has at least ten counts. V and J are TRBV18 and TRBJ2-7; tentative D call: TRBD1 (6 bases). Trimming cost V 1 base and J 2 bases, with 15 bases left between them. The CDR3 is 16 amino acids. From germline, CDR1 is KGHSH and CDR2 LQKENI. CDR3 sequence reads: CASSPQGLGDTYEQYF. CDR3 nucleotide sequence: TGTGCCAGCTCACCACAGGGTTTGGGGGACACCTACGAGCAGTACTTC.

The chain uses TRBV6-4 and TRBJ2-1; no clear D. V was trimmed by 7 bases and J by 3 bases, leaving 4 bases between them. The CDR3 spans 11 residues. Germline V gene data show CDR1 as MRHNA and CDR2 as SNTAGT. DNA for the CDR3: TGTGCCAGCATTTTCTACAATGAGCAGTTCTTC. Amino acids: CASIFYNEQFF.

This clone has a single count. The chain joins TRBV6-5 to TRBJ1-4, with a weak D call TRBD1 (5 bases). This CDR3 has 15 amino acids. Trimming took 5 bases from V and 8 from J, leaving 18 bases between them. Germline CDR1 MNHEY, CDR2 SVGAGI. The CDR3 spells CASSATGAAEEKLFF. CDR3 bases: TGTGCCAGCAGTGCTACCGGGGCCGCGGAAGAAAAACTGTTTTTT.

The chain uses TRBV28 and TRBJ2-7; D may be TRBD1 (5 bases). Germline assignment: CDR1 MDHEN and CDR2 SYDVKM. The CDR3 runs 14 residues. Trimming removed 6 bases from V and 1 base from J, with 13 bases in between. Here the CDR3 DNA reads TGTGCCAGCAGCCCTCAGCCAGGGTCCTACGAGCAGTACTTC. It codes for CASSPQPGSYEQYF.

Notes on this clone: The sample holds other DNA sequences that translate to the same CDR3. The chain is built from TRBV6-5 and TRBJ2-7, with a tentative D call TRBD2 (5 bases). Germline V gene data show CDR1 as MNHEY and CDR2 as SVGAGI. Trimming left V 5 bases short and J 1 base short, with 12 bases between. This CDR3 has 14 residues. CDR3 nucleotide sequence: TGTGCCAGCAGTCGCCTCCGGGGATCCTACGAGCAGTACTTC. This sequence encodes CASSRLRGSYEQYF.

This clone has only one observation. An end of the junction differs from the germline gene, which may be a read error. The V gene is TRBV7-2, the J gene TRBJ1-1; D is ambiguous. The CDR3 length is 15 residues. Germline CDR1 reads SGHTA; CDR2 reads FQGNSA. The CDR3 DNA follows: TGTGCCAGCAGCTTAGACCTAGACACTTACACCGAAGCTTTCTTT. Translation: CASSLDLDTYTEAFF.

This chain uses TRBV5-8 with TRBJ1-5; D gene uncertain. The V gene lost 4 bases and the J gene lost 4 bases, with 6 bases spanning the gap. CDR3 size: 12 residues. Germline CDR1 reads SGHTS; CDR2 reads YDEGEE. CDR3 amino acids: CASSRTNQPQHF. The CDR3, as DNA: TGTGCCAGCAGCCGAACTAATCAGCCCCAGCATTTT.

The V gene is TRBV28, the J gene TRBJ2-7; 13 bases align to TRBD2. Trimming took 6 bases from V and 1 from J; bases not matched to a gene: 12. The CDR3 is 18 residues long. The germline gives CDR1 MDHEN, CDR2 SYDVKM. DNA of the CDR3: TGTGCCAGCAGATCAATTACGACTAGCGGGAGGTTGTCCTACGAGCAGTACTTC. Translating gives CASRSITTSGRLSYEQYF.

DNA of the CDR3: TGTGCCAGCAGCTTAGGGGTGGGTAGCGGGGTGCGAGGGCAGTTCTTC. Translated: CASSLGVGSGVRGQFF. J is TRBJ2-1 and V is TRBV11-2, with TRBD2 identical over 8 bases. Looked up from germline, CDR1 is SGHAT and CDR2 is FQNNGV. Trimming took 1 base from V and 12 from J; bases not matched to a gene: 14. This CDR3 contains 16 residues.

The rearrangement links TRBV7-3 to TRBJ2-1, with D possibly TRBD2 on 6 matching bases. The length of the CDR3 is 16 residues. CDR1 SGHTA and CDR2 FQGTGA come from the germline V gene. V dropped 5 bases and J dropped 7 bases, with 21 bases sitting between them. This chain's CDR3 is CASSRGGSSSHNEQFF. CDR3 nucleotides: TGTGCCAGCAGCCGTGGGGGGTCTAGTTCCCATAATGAGCAGTTCTTC.

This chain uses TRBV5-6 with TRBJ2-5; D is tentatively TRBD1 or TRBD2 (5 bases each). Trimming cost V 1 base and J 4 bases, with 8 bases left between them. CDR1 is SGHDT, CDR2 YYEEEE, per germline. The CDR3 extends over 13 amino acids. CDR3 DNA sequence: TGTGCCAGCAGCTTGCTGGGGACAGAGACCCAGTACTTC. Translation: CASSLLGTETQYF.

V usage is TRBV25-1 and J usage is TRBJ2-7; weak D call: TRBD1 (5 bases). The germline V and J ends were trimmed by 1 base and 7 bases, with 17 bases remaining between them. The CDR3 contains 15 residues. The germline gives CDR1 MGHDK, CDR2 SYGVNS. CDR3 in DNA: TGTGCCAGCAGTGAATTAGGGGATACTTACGAGGAGCAGTACTTC. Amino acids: CASSELGDTYEEQYF.

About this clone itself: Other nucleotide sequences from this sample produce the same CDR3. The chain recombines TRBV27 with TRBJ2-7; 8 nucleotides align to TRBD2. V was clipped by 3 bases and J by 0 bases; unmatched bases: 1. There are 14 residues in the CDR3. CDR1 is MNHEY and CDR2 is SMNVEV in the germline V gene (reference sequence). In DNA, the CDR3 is TGTGCCAGCAGTTTCGGGACTAGCTCCTACGAGCAGTACTTC. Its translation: CASSFGTSSYEQYF.

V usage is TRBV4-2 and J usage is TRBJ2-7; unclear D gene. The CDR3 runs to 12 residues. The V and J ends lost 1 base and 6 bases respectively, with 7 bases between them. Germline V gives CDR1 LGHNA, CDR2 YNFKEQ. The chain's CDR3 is CASSQVDLEQYF. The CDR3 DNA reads TGTGCCAGCAGCCAAGTTGACCTCGAGCAGTACTTC.

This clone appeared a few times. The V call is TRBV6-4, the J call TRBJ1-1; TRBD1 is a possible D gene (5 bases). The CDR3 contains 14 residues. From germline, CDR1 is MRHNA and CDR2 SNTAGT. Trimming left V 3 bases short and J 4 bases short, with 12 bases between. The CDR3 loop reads CASSDGREGTEAFF. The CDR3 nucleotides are TGTGCCAGCAGTGATGGCAGGGAGGGCACTGAAGCTTTCTTT.

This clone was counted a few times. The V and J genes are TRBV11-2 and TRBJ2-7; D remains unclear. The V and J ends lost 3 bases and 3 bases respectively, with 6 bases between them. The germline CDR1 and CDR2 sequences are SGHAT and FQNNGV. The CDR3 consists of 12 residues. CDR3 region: CASSFANYEQYF. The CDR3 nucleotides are TGTGCCAGCAGCTTCGCGAACTACGAGCAGTACTTC.

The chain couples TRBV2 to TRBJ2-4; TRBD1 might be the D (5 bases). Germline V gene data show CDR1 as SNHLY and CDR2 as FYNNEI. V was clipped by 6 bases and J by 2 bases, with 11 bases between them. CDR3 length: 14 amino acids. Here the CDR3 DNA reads TGTGCCAGCAGAGAGACAGTTACCAAAAACATTCAGTACTTC. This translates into CASRETVTKNIQYF. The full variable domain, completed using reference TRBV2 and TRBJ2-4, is EPEVTQTPSHQVTQMGQEVILRCVPISNHLYFYWYRQILGQKVEFLVSFYNNEISEKSEIFDDQFSVERPDGSNFTLKIRSTKLEDSAMYFCASRETVTKNIQYFGAGTRLSVL.

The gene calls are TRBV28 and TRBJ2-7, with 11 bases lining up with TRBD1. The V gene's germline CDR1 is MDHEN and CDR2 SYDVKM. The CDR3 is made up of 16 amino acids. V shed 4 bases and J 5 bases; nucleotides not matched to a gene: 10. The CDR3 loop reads CASSSRGQGAQNEQYF. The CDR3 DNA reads TGTGCCAGCAGTTCCCGCGGACAGGGGGCGCAGAACGAGCAGTACTTC.

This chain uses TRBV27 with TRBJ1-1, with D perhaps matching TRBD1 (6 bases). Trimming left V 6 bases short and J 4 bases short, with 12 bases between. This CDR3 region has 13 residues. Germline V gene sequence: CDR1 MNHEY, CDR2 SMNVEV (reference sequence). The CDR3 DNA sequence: TGTGCCAGCAGGCCCCAAGGGGGCACTGAAGCTTTCTTT. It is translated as CASRPQGGTEAFF.

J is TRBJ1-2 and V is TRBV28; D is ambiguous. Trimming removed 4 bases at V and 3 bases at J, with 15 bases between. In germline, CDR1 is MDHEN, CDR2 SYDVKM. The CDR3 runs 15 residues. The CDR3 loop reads CASSSRGTVDYGYTF. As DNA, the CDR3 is TGTGCCAGCAGTTCCCGGGGTACAGTTGACTATGGCTACACCTTC.

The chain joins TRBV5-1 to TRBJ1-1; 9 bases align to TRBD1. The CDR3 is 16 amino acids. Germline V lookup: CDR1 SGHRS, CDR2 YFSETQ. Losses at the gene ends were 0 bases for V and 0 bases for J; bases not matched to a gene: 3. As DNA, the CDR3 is TGCGCCAGCAGCTTGGCGACAGGGGGTTTGAACACTGAAGCTTTCTTT. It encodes CASSLATGGLNTEAFF. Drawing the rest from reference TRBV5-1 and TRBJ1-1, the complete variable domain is KAGVTQTPRYLIKTRGQQVTLSCSPISGHRSVSWYQQTPGQGLQFLFEYFSETQRNKGNFPGRFSGRQFSNSRSEMNVSTLELGDSALYLCASSLATGGLNTEAFFGQGTRLTVV.

CDR3 sequence reads: CASKGYSNQPQHF. In DNA, the CDR3 is TGCGCCAGCAAGGGGTATAGCAATCAGCCCCAGCATTTT. This rearrangement joins TRBV10-2 to TRBJ1-5, with TRBD1 as a possible D gene (5 bases). Trimming took 7 bases from V and 0 from J, leaving 7 bases between them. The CDR3 is made up of 13 amino acids. Looked up from germline, CDR1 is WSHSY and CDR2 is SAAADI.

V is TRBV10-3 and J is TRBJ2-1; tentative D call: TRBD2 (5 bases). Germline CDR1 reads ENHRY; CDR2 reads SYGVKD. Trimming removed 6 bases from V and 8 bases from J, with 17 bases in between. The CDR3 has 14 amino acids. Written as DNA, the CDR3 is TGTGCCATCAGGCCGGTTGAGGGCAACGATGAGCAGTTCTTC. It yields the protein CAIRPVEGNDEQFF.

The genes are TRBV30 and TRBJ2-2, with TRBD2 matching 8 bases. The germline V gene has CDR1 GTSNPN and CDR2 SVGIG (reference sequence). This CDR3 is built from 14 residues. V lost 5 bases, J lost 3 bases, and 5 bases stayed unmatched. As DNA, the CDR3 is TGTGCCTGGGTCCAGCGGGGGTACACCGGGGAGCTGTTTTTT. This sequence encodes CAWVQRGYTGELFF.